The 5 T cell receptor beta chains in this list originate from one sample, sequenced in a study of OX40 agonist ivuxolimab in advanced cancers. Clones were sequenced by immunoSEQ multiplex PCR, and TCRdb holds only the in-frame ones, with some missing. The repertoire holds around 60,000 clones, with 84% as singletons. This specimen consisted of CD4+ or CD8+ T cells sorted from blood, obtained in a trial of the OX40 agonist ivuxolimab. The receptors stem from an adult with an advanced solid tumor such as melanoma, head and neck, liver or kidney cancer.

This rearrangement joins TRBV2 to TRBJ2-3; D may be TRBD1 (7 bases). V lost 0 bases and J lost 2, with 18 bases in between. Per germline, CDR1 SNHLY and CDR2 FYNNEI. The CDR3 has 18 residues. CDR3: CASSEAGGWGQHTDTQYF. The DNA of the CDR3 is TGTGCCAGCAGTGAAGCAGGGGGGTGGGGACAGCACACAGATACGCAGTATTTT.

The CDR3 protein is CASSLKAGRDTQYF. Written as DNA, the CDR3 is TGTGCCAGCAGCCTAAAGGCAGGGCGAGATACGCAGTATTTT. This rearrangement joins TRBV7-2 to TRBJ2-3; D may be TRBD1 (5 bases). Germline CDR1 is SGHTA and CDR2 is FQGNSA. CDR3 size: 14 residues. Trimming removed 5 bases from V and 5 bases from J, with 14 bases in between.

The CDR3 coding sequence is TGTGCCAGCAGCTTAAATACTTGGGGCTTCGCCAAAAACATTCAGTACTTC. As protein: CASSLNTWGFAKNIQYF. J is TRBJ2-4 and V is TRBV7-8, with D tentatively TRBD1 (5 bases). Germline V gene sequence: CDR1 SGHVS, CDR2 FQNEAQ. The V end lost 2 bases, the J end lost 1 base, and 15 bases lay between the germline ends. The CDR3 runs to 17 residues.

The CDR3 is CASSPRTSSPYEQYF. The CDR3 nucleotides read TGTGCCAGCAGTCCAAGGACTAGTTCGCCCTACGAGCAGTACTTC. The J gene is TRBJ2-7, the V gene TRBV6-5; 7 nucleotides match TRBD2. J was trimmed by 2 bases and V by 5 bases; bases with no gene match: 9. CDR3 length equals 15 residues. Germline CDR1 MNHEY, CDR2 SVGAGI.

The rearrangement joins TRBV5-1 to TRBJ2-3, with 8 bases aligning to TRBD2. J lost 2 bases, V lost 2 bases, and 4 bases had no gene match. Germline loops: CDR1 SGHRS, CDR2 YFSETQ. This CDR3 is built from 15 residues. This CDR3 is CASSFQRGYTDTQYF. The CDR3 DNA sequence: TGCGCCAGCAGCTTCCAGCGGGGGTACACAGATACGCAGTATTTT.